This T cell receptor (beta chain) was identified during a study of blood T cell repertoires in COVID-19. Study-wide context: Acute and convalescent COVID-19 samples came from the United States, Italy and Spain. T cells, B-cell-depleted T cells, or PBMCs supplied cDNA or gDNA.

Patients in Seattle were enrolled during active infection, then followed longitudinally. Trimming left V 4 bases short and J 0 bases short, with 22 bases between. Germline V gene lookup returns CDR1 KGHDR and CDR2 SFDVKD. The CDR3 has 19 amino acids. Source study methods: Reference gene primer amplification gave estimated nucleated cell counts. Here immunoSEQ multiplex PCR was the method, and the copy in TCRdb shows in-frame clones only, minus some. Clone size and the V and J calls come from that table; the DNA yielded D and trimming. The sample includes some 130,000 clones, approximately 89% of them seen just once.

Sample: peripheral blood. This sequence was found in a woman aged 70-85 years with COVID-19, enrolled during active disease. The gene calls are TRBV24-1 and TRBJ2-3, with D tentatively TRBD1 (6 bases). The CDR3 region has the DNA TGTGCCACCAGTGACCCCCAGGGGAAGGGGCCCGCTAGCACAGATACGCAGTATTTT. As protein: CATSDPQGKGPASTDTQYF.